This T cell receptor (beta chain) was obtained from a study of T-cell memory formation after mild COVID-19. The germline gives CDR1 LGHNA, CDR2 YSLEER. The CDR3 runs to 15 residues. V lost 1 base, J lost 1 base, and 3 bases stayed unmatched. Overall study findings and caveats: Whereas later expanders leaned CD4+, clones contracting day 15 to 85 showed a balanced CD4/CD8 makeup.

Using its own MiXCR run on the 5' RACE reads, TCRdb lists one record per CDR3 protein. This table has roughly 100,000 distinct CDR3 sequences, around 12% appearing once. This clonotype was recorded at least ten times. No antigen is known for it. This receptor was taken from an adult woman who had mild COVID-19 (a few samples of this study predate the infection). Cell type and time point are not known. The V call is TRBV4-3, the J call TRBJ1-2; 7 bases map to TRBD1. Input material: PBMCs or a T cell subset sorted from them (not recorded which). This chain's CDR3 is CASSQGQGSNYGYTF. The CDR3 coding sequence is TGCGCCAGCAGCCAAGGACAGGGAAGTAACTATGGCTACACCTTC.